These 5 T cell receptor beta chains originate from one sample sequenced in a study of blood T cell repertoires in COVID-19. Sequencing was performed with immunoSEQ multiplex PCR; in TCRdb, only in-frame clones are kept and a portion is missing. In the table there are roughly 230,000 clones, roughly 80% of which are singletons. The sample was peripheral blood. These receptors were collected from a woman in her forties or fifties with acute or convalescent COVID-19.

In nucleotides, the CDR3 is TGTGCCAGCAGCCAGGTACAGGGATTAGCTTTCTTT. It yields the protein CASSQVQGLAFF. The gene calls are TRBV3-1 (or the pseudogene TRBV3-2) and TRBJ1-1; D is possibly TRBD1 (6 bases). The V gene's germline CDR1 is LGHDT and CDR2 YNNKEL (reference sequence). This CDR3 has 12 residues. V was clipped by 3 bases and J by 10 bases, with 12 bases between them.

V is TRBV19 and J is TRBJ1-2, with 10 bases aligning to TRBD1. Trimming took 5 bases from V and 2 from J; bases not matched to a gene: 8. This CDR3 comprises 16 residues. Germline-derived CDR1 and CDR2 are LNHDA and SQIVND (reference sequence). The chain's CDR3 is CASSRTRQGANYGYTF. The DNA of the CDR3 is TGTGCCAGTAGTCGCACCCGACAGGGGGCGAACTATGGCTACACCTTC.

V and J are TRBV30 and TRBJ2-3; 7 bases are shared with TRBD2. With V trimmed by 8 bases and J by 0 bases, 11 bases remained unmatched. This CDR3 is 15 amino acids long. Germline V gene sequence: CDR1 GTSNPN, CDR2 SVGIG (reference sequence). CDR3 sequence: CAADPSGMSTDTQYF. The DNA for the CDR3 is TGTGCCGCCGACCCTAGCGGTATGAGCACAGATACGCAGTATTTT.

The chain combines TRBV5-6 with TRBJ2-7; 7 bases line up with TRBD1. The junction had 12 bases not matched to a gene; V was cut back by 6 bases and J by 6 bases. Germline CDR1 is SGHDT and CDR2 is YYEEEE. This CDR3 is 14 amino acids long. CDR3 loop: CASNRQGAEGEQYF. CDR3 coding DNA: TGTGCCAGCAATCGACAGGGAGCCGAGGGCGAGCAGTACTTC.

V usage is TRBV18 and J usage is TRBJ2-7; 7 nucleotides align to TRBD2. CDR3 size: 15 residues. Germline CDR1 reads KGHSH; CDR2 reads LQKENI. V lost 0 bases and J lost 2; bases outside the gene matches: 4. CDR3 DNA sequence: TGTGCCAGCTCACCACCGGGGCGGGAGCCCTACGAGCAGTACTTC. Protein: CASSPPGREPYEQYF.